The clone carrying this T cell receptor (beta chain) was seen only once. TCRdb's copy holds only in-frame clones and misses some; the assay was immunoSEQ multiplex PCR. This sample has some 13,000 clones, with over 30% found just once. This sample was included in a study of graft-versus-host responses after intestinal transplantation. Study results and limitations: Recipient-marrow GvH clones were detected, some having first appeared in ileum or blood. High graft-versus-host to host-versus-graft clonal ratios were seen in allografts of patients with graft-donor T cell macrochimerism.

Responder cells labeled with CFSE (about 200,000) were co-plated with irradiated stimulator cells labeled with violet dye (about 200,000). CDR3 length: 15 amino acids. The V gene end was trimmed by 4 bases and the J gene end by 7 bases; junction bases not matched to a gene: 12. Germline CDR1 is SGDLS and CDR2 is YYNGEE. The genes are TRBV9 and TRBJ2-7; 9 bases map to TRBD1. Here the sequenced sample was alloreactive CD4+ T cells from a mixed lymphocyte reaction culture, taken before intestinal transplant. Regarding subset: CFSE-low proliferating T cells sorted from approximately six-day pre-transplant mixed lymphocyte reaction (GvH or HvG direction). This TCR was recovered from a human patient who received an intestinal transplant. The DNA for the CDR3 is TGTGCCAGCAGCTGGGGGACAGGGCCTTACGTTGAGCAGTACTTC. It specifies CASSWGTGPYVEQYF.